Listed here are 3 T cell receptor beta chains from one sample, sequenced in a study of blood T cell repertoires in COVID-19. Clones were sequenced by immunoSEQ multiplex PCR, and TCRdb holds only the in-frame ones, with some missing. The sample holds 150,000 to 200,000 clones, 82% seen once. The sequenced material came from peripheral blood. These TCRs come from a woman older than 75 with active or convalescent COVID-19.

CDR3 sequence reads: CASSPLAGGYEQYF. In DNA, the CDR3 is TGTGCCAGCAGTCCACTAGCGGGAGGCTACGAGCAGTACTTC. V is TRBV6-5 and J is TRBJ2-7; 12 bases map to TRBD2. J lost 3 bases, V lost 5 bases, and 2 bases had no gene match. Germline V gene lookup returns CDR1 MNHEY and CDR2 SVGAGI. This CDR3 is built from 14 residues.

The V and J genes are TRBV4-1 and TRBJ1-4; possibly TRBD1 for D (5 bases). The CDR3 loop spans 17 amino acids. V was trimmed by 4 bases and J by 0 bases, leaving 15 bases between them. Looked up from germline, CDR1 is MGHRA and CDR2 is YSYEKL. CDR3 coding DNA: TGCGCCAGCAGCCCAACCTGGGGCCCCGCAACTAATGAAAAACTGTTTTTT. Encoded protein: CASSPTWGPATNEKLFF.

J is TRBJ1-2 and V is TRBV28, with TRBD1 matching over 8 bases. CDR1 MDHEN and CDR2 SYDVKM come from the germline V gene. The CDR3 is made up of 15 amino acids. V was clipped by 5 bases and J by 7 bases; unmatched bases: 12. The CDR3 DNA reads TGTGCCAGCAGTCTAGGGACAGGCGGATTGGGTGGCTACACCTTC. Translated, it gives CASSLGTGGLGGYTF.